Listed here are 23 T cell receptor beta chains from one sample, sequenced in a study of control samples from healthy donors and cancer patients (dated by TCRdb to 2018 to 2021). Libraries were prepared through the immunoSEQ multiplex PCR assay. TCRdb took this table from immuneACCESS and kept in-frame rearrangements with V and J called. Such tables lack part of the clones; where checked against another copy, unresolved V genes explain under half of the gap, and the rest is unexplained. The sample table lists about 94,000 clones, 75% to 95% of them with a count of one. The ten largest clonotypes hold over 3% of the sample. The material sequenced was blood. The receptors come from a woman under 30 in good health.

The V gene is TRBV13, the J gene TRBJ1-4; D unclear. The germline V gene encodes CDR1 PRHDT and CDR2 FYEKMQ (reference sequence). CDR3 length: 13 amino acids. V was pared by 1 base and J by 5 bases, with 5 bases between. The CDR3 sequence: CASSLEENEKLFF. For the CDR3, the DNA is TGTGCCAGCAGCTTAGAGGAAAATGAAAAACTGTTTTTT.

The chain couples TRBV7-2 to TRBJ2-1; 9 positions match TRBD2. Germline CDR1 is SGHTA and CDR2 is FQGNSA. The J segment lost 0 bases and the V segment lost 5 bases, leaving 11 bases of the junction unmatched. This CDR3 has 18 amino acids. The CDR3 DNA reads as TGTGCCAGCAGCGAACGAGCGGGGGGCCGTAGCTCCTACAATGAGCAGTTCTTC. The encoded protein is CASSERAGGRSSYNEQFF.

This chain connects TRBV5-1 to TRBJ1-6; D is undetermined. The CDR3 consists of 14 residues. Trimming took 0 bases from V and 9 from J, leaving 10 bases between them. Germline CDR1 and CDR2: SGHRS and YFSETQ. The CDR3 nucleotides read TGCGCCAGCAGCTTGGACACTACCACTTCACCCCTCCACTTT. As protein: CASSLDTTTSPLHF.

V and J are TRBV3-1 (or the pseudogene TRBV3-2) and TRBJ2-3; possibly TRBD1 for D (6 bases). V lost 4 bases and J lost 7, with 15 bases in between. Germline lookup yields CDR1 LGHDT and CDR2 YNNKEL (reference sequence). The CDR3 covers 14 residues. The CDR3 bases are TGTGCCAGCAGCCCGATCGCTCAGGGGTATACGCAGTATTTT. Translated, it gives CASSPIAQGYTQYF.

This clone was recorded once. This chain uses TRBV24-1 with TRBJ2-6, with 7 bases lining up with TRBD1. Trimming took 4 bases from V and 2 from J; bases not matched to a gene: 4. CDR1 is KGHDR and CDR2 is SFDVKD in the germline V gene. The CDR3 extends over 16 amino acids. The CDR3 DNA follows: TGTGCCACCAGTGAGCCCGGGACAGCTGGGGCCAACGTCCTGACTTTC. Its protein is CATSEPGTAGANVLTF.

Here the CDR3 reads CASSLIGLGGGTEAFF. The DNA of the CDR3 is TGTGCCAGCAGTTTGATAGGGCTCGGCGGGGGCACTGAAGCTTTCTTT. The V call is TRBV28, the J call TRBJ1-1; the D gene is possibly TRBD1 (5 bases). Trimming pared 3 bases from V and 4 bases from J, leaving 18 bases between. The germline V gene has CDR1 MDHEN and CDR2 SYDVKM. The CDR3 is 16 residues long.

The chain links TRBV2 to TRBJ1-5, with unresolved D. This CDR3 has 15 residues. The germline V gene has CDR1 SNHLY and CDR2 FYNNEI. The germline V and J ends were trimmed by 6 bases and 3 bases, with 15 bases remaining between them. The CDR3 nucleotides are TGTGCCAGCAGCATGGACGGATATTACAATCAGCCCCAGCATTTT. It encodes CASSMDGYYNQPQHF.

The rearrangement uses TRBV27 and TRBJ2-7; weak D call: TRBD1 (6 bases). This CDR3 has 15 residues. Germline CDR1 is MNHEY and CDR2 is SMNVEV (reference sequence). V gave up 4 bases and J gave up 1 base, with 14 bases separating them. The CDR3 loop is CASSCGQQLSYEQYF. DNA for the CDR3: TGTGCCAGCAGTTGCGGACAGCAACTTTCCTACGAGCAGTACTTC.

For the CDR3, the DNA is TGTGCCAGTAGTATAGAGGGACTTCTGGGCAATCAGCCCCAGCATTTT. Translated, it gives CASSIEGLLGNQPQHF. The J gene is TRBJ1-5, the V gene TRBV19; a weak D match, TRBD1 (5 bases). Germline CDR1 is LNHDA and CDR2 is SQIVND (reference sequence). The CDR3 runs 16 residues. V gave up 0 bases and J gave up 2 bases, with 11 bases separating them.

This clone turned up a few times. The chain joins TRBV4-2 to TRBJ2-7; TRBD1 aligns across 7 bases. Germline values: CDR1 LGHNA, CDR2 YNFKEQ. The J segment lost 5 bases and the V segment lost 3 bases, leaving 13 bases of the junction unmatched. The CDR3 loop spans 16 amino acids. CDR3: CASSQNRGPNGNEQYF. CDR3 DNA sequence: TGTGCCAGCAGCCAGAACAGGGGACCTAACGGAAACGAGCAGTACTTC.

This clone was recorded a few times. The gene calls are TRBV10-1 and TRBJ2-2; D gene ambiguous. In germline, CDR1 is WNHNN, CDR2 SYGVQD (reference sequence). The CDR3 spans 14 residues. The germline V and J ends were trimmed by 0 bases and 3 bases, with 5 bases remaining between them. CDR3 coding DNA: TGCGCCAGCAGTGAGTCGGGTTACACCGGGGAGCTGTTTTTT. Translated, it gives CASSESGYTGELFF.

This clone showed up just once. V usage is TRBV7-3 and J usage is TRBJ2-7; D ambiguous. The CDR3 length is 18 residues. The germline gives CDR1 SGHTA, CDR2 FQGTGA. Trimming removed 5 bases at V and 4 bases at J, with 27 bases between. The CDR3 region is CASSQPSRAVQKFYEQYF. CDR3 DNA sequence: TGTGCCAGCAGCCAACCAAGCCGCGCAGTGCAGAAATTTTACGAGCAGTACTTC.

This chain joins TRBV6-5 and TRBJ2-7; D is perhaps TRBD1 or TRBD2 (6 bases each). Germline values: CDR1 MNHEY, CDR2 SVGAGI. The V end lost 0 bases, the J end lost 6 bases, and 9 bases lay between the germline ends. The CDR3 is made up of 13 amino acids. CDR3 DNA sequence: TGTGCCAGCAGTTACTCGGAGGGGGTCGAGCAGTACTTC. Protein product: CASSYSEGVEQYF.

V gene TRBV5-1 combines with J gene TRBJ1-1; D is undetermined. Trimming took 4 bases from V and 4 from J, leaving 14 bases between them. This CDR3 spans 14 amino acids. The germline gives CDR1 SGHRS, CDR2 YFSETQ. CDR3 sequence: CASSPVLEGTEAFF. CDR3 sequence (DNA): TGCGCCAGCAGCCCCGTTTTGGAGGGCACTGAAGCTTTCTTT.

The chain uses TRBV10-1 and TRBJ2-3, with D unclear. Germline lookup yields CDR1 WNHNN and CDR2 SYGVQD (reference sequence). The CDR3 extends over 15 amino acids. V was clipped by 3 bases and J by 5 bases, with 15 bases between them. The CDR3 sequence is CASSDGSADVDTQYF. The CDR3 nucleotides are TGCGCCAGCAGTGACGGCTCTGCGGATGTAGATACGCAGTATTTT.

The CDR3 sequence is CASSEVLGVQETQYF. The CDR3, as DNA: TGTGCCAGCAGTGAGGTTTTGGGGGTACAAGAGACCCAGTACTTC. V usage is TRBV6-1 and J usage is TRBJ2-5; D assignment may be TRBD1 or TRBD2 (5 bases each). CDR1 and CDR2 from the germline V gene are MNHNS and SASEGT. The CDR3 has 15 residues. V shed 3 bases and J shed 2 bases, with 13 bases lying between them.

This clone was recorded once. The chain joins TRBV5-8 to TRBJ2-1; D gene unclear. V lost 3 bases and J lost 8, with 18 bases in between. Germline V CDR1 and CDR2: SGHTS, YDEGEE. The CDR3 totals 15 residues. DNA of the CDR3: TGTGCCAGCAGCTGGCGGCCTAGTCCATTGGATGAGCAGTTCTTC. Its translation: CASSWRPSPLDEQFF.

The V call is TRBV7-6, the J call TRBJ1-3; 9 bases are a match to TRBD1. Germline V gene sequence: CDR1 SGHVS, CDR2 FNYEAQ. The CDR3 is 17 residues long. V lost 5 bases to trimming and J lost 4 bases; unmatched junction nucleotides: 12. The CDR3 reads CASSARPQGASGNTIYF. The CDR3 DNA reads TGTGCCAGCAGCGCGCGTCCACAGGGGGCGAGCGGAAACACCATATATTTT.

The rearrangement links TRBV13 to TRBJ1-2, with D uncertain. Trimming removed 0 bases from V and 5 bases from J, with 4 bases in between. The V gene's germline CDR1 is PRHDT and CDR2 FYEKMQ (reference sequence). The length of the CDR3 is 12 residues. The CDR3 sequence: CASSLGRYGYTF. The CDR3 DNA reads as TGTGCCAGCAGCTTAGGCAGGTATGGCTACACCTTC.

The chain uses TRBV27 and TRBJ2-7, with a possible D match to TRBD2 (6 bases). V gave up 3 bases and J gave up 4 bases, with 16 bases separating them. The germline gives CDR1 MNHEY, CDR2 SMNVEV (reference sequence). The CDR3 has 15 amino acids. The CDR3 DNA is TGTGCCAGCAGTTTCCGGGACTCGGGCGGTTACGAGCAGTACTTC. Its translation is CASSFRDSGGYEQYF.

This chain connects TRBV7-7 to TRBJ2-1; D might be TRBD2 (5 bases). Germline V gene data show CDR1 as SSHAT and CDR2 as FNYEAQ (reference sequence). This CDR3 spans 13 amino acids. Trimming shortened V by 6 bases and J by 4 bases, and 10 bases separated the two germline ends. The chain's CDR3 is CASSRGRYNEQFF. In DNA form, the CDR3 reads TGTGCCAGCAGTCGGGGTAGATACAATGAGCAGTTCTTC.

The chain has TRBV28 and TRBJ1-2, with TRBD1 matching over 9 bases. This CDR3 has 16 residues. V lost 6 bases and J lost 8; bases outside the gene matches: 16. Germline CDR1 and CDR2: MDHEN and SYDVKM. The CDR3, as DNA: TGTGCCAGCAGACCCCCCGGGACAGGGCTCCTCTGGGGCTACACCTTC. This gives the protein CASRPPGTGLLWGYTF.

This chain links TRBV4-1 with TRBJ2-5, with 7 nucleotides matching TRBD2. Per the germline V gene, CDR1 is MGHRA and CDR2 is YSYEKL. J was trimmed by 1 base and V by 0 bases; bases with no gene match: 5. CDR3 size: 16 residues. This chain's CDR3 is CASSQDGGTIQETQYF. CDR3 DNA: TGCGCCAGCAGCCAAGATGGGGGGACTATCCAAGAGACCCAGTACTTC.